The 29 T cell receptor beta chains presented below share a single source sample, sequenced in a study of blood T cell repertoires in COVID-19 (dated by TCRdb to the early 2020s). The library was obtained by the immunoSEQ multiplex PCR assay. TCRdb took over this immuneACCESS table, retaining in-frame rearrangements with V and J assigned. Such tables are incomplete; in checked studies, under half of the missing clones stem from an unresolved V gene, and the remainder is unexplained. The sample table shows 95,000 to 150,000 clones, and roughly 77% are seen once. Around 15% of the sample comes from the top ten. The sample comprised peripheral blood. These receptors all stem from a man aged 55 to 70 with active or convalescent COVID-19.

This chain joins TRBV2 and TRBJ1-2; the D is unclear. Germline V CDR1 and CDR2: SNHLY, FYNNEI. The V gene lost 0 bases and the J gene lost 4 bases, with 12 bases spanning the gap. The CDR3 has 15 residues. In DNA form, the CDR3 reads TGTGCCAGCAGTGAAGCCGGCCAGCGAGGCTATGGCTACACCTTC. Translated, it gives CASSEAGQRGYGYTF. Based on the CDR3 plus reference TRBV2 and TRBJ1-2, the full variable domain is EPEVTQTPSHQVTQMGQEVILRCVPISNHLYFYWYRQILGQKVEFLVSFYNNEISEKSEIFDDQFSVERPDGSNFTLKIRSTKLEDSAMYFCASSEAGQRGYGYTFGSGTRLTVV.

The chain couples TRBV9 to TRBJ1-6, with 8 nucleotides matching TRBD1. Germline CDR1 reads SGDLS; CDR2 reads YYNGEE. The CDR3 totals 16 residues. The junction had 8 bases not matched to a gene; V was cut back by 0 bases and J by 9 bases. The CDR3 spells CASSVGSLGTGSPLHF. CDR3 nucleotide sequence: TGTGCCAGCAGCGTAGGTTCTTTGGGGACAGGTTCACCCCTCCACTTT.

This clone has a single count. The J gene is TRBJ2-2, the V gene TRBV2, with D perhaps matching TRBD2 (5 bases). With 1 base removed from V and 7 bases from J, the gap between germline ends came to 16 bases. CDR3 size: 16 residues. CDR1 is SNHLY, CDR2 FYNNEI, per germline. The CDR3 DNA is TGTGCCAGCAGTGAAGAAGGGCAGCGGTCTTACGGGGAGCTGTTTTTT. Protein product: CASSEEGQRSYGELFF.

This clone was recorded only once. This chain connects TRBV28 to TRBJ1-5; D unclear. V was trimmed by 6 bases and J by 2 bases, leaving 11 bases between them. CDR1 is MDHEN, CDR2 SYDVKM, per germline. This CDR3 region has 14 residues. CDR3 in DNA: TGTGCCAGCAGCGCGGGGTCGGGCAATCAGCCCCAGCATTTT. It is translated as CASSAGSGNQPQHF.

The V call is TRBV6-2 or TRBV6-3, the J call TRBJ2-7, with TRBD2 matching 8 bases. After removal of 3 bases from V and 4 bases from J, the junction contained 11 bases not matched to a gene. This CDR3 has 16 amino acids. Germline CDR1 reads MNHEY; CDR2 reads SVGEGT. CDR3 nucleotides: TGTGCCAGCAGTTATCCAGCGGGAGTTCAACGGTACGAGCAGTACTTC. Amino acid sequence: CASSYPAGVQRYEQYF.

The chain employs TRBV27 and TRBJ1-5, with 8 bases lining up with TRBD1. The CDR3 totals 15 residues. Germline-derived CDR1 and CDR2 are MNHEY and SMNVEV (reference sequence). After removal of 9 bases from V and 5 bases from J, the junction contained 12 bases not matched to a gene. Here the CDR3 reads CASCSGTGCYQPQHF. The DNA for the CDR3 is TGTGCCAGTTGCTCCGGGACAGGCTGTTATCAGCCCCAGCATTTT.

The V and J genes are TRBV6-5 and TRBJ2-5, with D perhaps matching TRBD1 (6 bases). The CDR3 is 14 residues long. V was pared by 2 bases and J by 4 bases, with 11 bases between. Looked up from germline, CDR1 is MNHEY and CDR2 is SVGAGI. The CDR3 DNA sequence: TGTGCCAGCAGTTACGGGGGCGGACCAGAGACCCAGTACTTC. Encoded protein: CASSYGGGPETQYF.

The rearrangement links TRBV5-1 to TRBJ2-1, with 9 bases matching TRBD1. Germline V gene sequence: CDR1 SGHRS, CDR2 YFSETQ. The CDR3 sequence is 15 residues long. Trimming at V came to 4 bases and at J to 6 bases, leaving 8 bases not matched to a gene. Written as DNA, the CDR3 is TGCGCCAGCAGCCTTCCTGGGACAGGGCCCAATGAGCAGTTCTTC. Amino acid sequence: CASSLPGTGPNEQFF.

V gene TRBV5-6 combines with J gene TRBJ1-6, with D uncertain. Trimming removed 3 bases at V and 4 bases at J, with 8 bases between. CDR3 size: 14 residues. Looked up from germline, CDR1 is SGHDT and CDR2 is YYEEEE. The CDR3 DNA follows: TGTGCCAGCAGCTACCCAGAATATAATTCACCCCTCCACTTT. Its protein product is CASSYPEYNSPLHF.

The chain links TRBV9 to TRBJ2-7; TRBD2 matches at 10 bases. The V and J ends lost 2 bases and 7 bases, in that order; junction bases with no gene match: 9. The CDR3 is 15 residues long. Germline CDR1 and CDR2: SGDLS and YYNGEE. The CDR3 loop reads CASSVSSGRGEEQYF. CDR3 bases: TGTGCCAGCAGCGTCTCTAGCGGGAGAGGGGAAGAGCAGTACTTC.

V gene TRBV28 combines with J gene TRBJ1-1; D may be TRBD1 (6 bases). The germline V and J ends were trimmed by 1 base and 4 bases, with 19 bases remaining between them. Germline V gene lookup returns CDR1 MDHEN and CDR2 SYDVKM. The CDR3 contains 17 residues. The CDR3, as DNA: TGTGCCAGCAGTTTATTCGGGGGGCTCCCCCTGGGCACTGAAGCTTTCTTT. The encoded protein is CASSLFGGLPLGTEAFF.

The rearrangement links TRBV19 to TRBJ2-4; TRBD2 matches 13 bases. This CDR3 is built from 15 residues. Germline V gives CDR1 LNHDA, CDR2 SQIVND (reference sequence). With 7 bases clipped from V and 9 bases from J, the junction kept 9 bases outside the gene matches. The CDR3 loop reads CASMLRLAGGSIQYF. The CDR3 DNA is TGTGCCAGTATGCTCCGACTAGCGGGAGGAAGCATTCAGTACTTC.

V is TRBV30 and J is TRBJ1-4, with 7 nucleotides matching TRBD1. The V gene's germline CDR1 is GTSNPN and CDR2 SVGIG (reference sequence). The length of the CDR3 is 13 residues. V lost 1 base, J lost 5 bases, and 1 base stayed unmatched. CDR3 DNA sequence: TGTGCCTGGAGTGCGGGACAGAATGAAAAACTGTTTTTT. Translating it yields CAWSAGQNEKLFF. The full variable domain, completed using reference TRBV30 and TRBJ1-4, is SQTIHQWPATLVQPVGSPLSLECTVEGTSNPNLYWYRQAAGRGLQLLFYSVGIGQISSEVPQNLSASRPQDRQFILSSKKLLLSDSGFYLCAWSAGQNEKLFFGSGTQLSVL.

The chain recombines TRBV7-9 with TRBJ2-1, with TRBD1 matching over 10 bases. The CDR3 length is 15 residues. Germline V gene sequence: CDR1 SEHNR, CDR2 FQNEAQ (reference sequence). Trimming cost V 5 bases and J 6 bases; bases outside gene matches: 7. CDR3 DNA sequence: TGTGCCAGCAGCCCAGGACAGGGGGGTAGCAATGAGCAGTTCTTC. It encodes CASSPGQGGSNEQFF.

This clone has a single count. This CDR3 reads CASSPLLAGSSYEQYF. In nucleotides, the CDR3 is TGTGCCAGCAGTCCCCTCCTAGCGGGAAGCTCCTACGAGCAGTACTTC. The rearrangement joins TRBV3-1 (or the pseudogene TRBV3-2) to TRBJ2-7; 9 bases are shared with TRBD2. Germline CDR1 reads LGHDT; CDR2 reads YNNKEL (reference sequence). V dropped 6 bases and J dropped 0; count of bases not matched to a gene: 9. The length of the CDR3 is 16 residues.

V gene TRBV9 combines with J gene TRBJ2-1; TRBD2 matches at 8 bases. V was clipped by 3 bases and J by 8 bases; unmatched bases: 10. Germline CDR1 reads SGDLS; CDR2 reads YYNGEE. The length of the CDR3 is 15 residues. CDR3 region: CASSASGTRADEQFF. The CDR3 coding sequence is TGTGCCAGCAGCGCCTCCGGGACTAGGGCTGATGAGCAGTTCTTC.

The V call is TRBV2, the J call TRBJ1-3, with D possibly TRBD1 on 5 matching bases. Between the trimmed V and J ends, which lost 4 bases and 0 bases, there was a span of 10 bases. This CDR3 has 15 residues. CDR1 and CDR2 from the germline V gene are SNHLY and FYNNEI. The CDR3 DNA follows: TGTGCCAGCAGTGGGACACCCAGCTCTGGAAACACCATATATTTT. It translates to CASSGTPSSGNTIYF. The full variable domain, with the rest looked up from reference TRBV2 and TRBJ1-3, is EPEVTQTPSHQVTQMGQEVILRCVPISNHLYFYWYRQILGQKVEFLVSFYNNEISEKSEIFDDQFSVERPDGSNFTLKIRSTKLEDSAMYFCASSGTPSSGNTIYFGEGSWLTVV.

The gene calls are TRBV6-5 and TRBJ1-1; tentatively, D is TRBD1 (5 bases). Germline CDR1 reads MNHEY; CDR2 reads SVGAGI. The V end was cut by 6 bases, the J end by 0 bases, with 8 bases between. This CDR3 spans 13 amino acids. The CDR3 sequence is CASRRQLNTEAFF. Here the CDR3 DNA reads TGTGCCAGCAGAAGACAGTTGAACACTGAAGCTTTCTTT.

This clone has more than one count but fewer than ten. The chain is built from TRBV20-1 and TRBJ2-1; 11 bases align to TRBD2. Germline CDR1 DFQATT, CDR2 SNEGSKA (reference sequence). The CDR3 is 17 residues long. V was clipped by 4 bases and J by 6 bases; unmatched bases: 14. CDR3 nucleotides: TGCAGTGCTACTGAAGGGGGTAGCGGGAGGGTGCCCAATGAGCAGTTCTTC. This gives the protein CSATEGGSGRVPNEQFF.

This rearrangement joins TRBV27 to TRBJ1-5; 7 positions agree with TRBD1. The CDR3 runs to 16 residues. The germline CDR1 and CDR2 sequences are MNHEY and SMNVEV (reference sequence). Trimming at V came to 5 bases and at J to 0 bases, leaving 7 bases not matched to a gene. CDR3 amino acids: CASSATGFYSNQPQHF. The CDR3 coding sequence is TGTGCCAGCAGTGCGACAGGGTTTTATAGCAATCAGCCCCAGCATTTT.

The chain uses TRBV9 and TRBJ1-4; D perhaps matches TRBD1 (5 bases). Germline V gene data show CDR1 as SGDLS and CDR2 as YYNGEE. V lost 1 base and J 4 bases, leaving 8 bases between the germline ends. The CDR3 sequence is 14 residues long. CDR3 region: CASSVRQINEKLFF. CDR3 nucleotides: TGTGCCAGCAGCGTACGACAGATTAATGAAAAACTGTTTTTT.

The chain employs TRBV6-5 and TRBJ2-5; 7 bases align to TRBD2. Germline V gene lookup returns CDR1 MNHEY and CDR2 SVGAGI. V was pared by 2 bases and J by 1 base, with 1 base of the junction left unmatched. The length of the CDR3 is 14 residues. Here the CDR3 DNA reads TGTGCCAGCAGTTACAGACTAGCCCAAGAGACCCAGTACTTC. It encodes CASSYRLAQETQYF.

A single count supports this clone. V and J are TRBV19 and TRBJ2-7, with D maybe TRBD1 (5 bases). The CDR3 runs to 12 residues. Germline assignment: CDR1 LNHDA and CDR2 SQIVND (reference sequence). V lost 10 bases and J 9 bases, leaving 19 bases between the germline ends. CDR3 residues: CATSHKGRSQYF. The CDR3 nucleotides are TGTGCCACCTCACATAAGGGGCGGTCGCAGTACTTC.

This sequence joins TRBV4-3 and TRBJ2-7; no firm D call. Trimming left V 0 bases short and J 0 bases short, with 9 bases between. The CDR3 sequence is 15 residues long. Germline V gene sequence: CDR1 LGHNA, CDR2 YSLEER. CDR3 nucleotide sequence: TGCGCCAGCAGCCAAGATCTCAAGAGCTCCTACGAGCAGTACTTC. As protein: CASSQDLKSSYEQYF.

The sample holds many counts of this clone. The gene calls are TRBV4-3 and TRBJ2-7; D is possibly TRBD2 (5 bases). The V gene's germline CDR1 is LGHNA and CDR2 YSLEER. Deletions cut 0 bases from V and 5 bases from J, with 8 bases between. The CDR3 sequence is 13 residues long. CDR3 amino acids: CASSQDAGDEQYF. In DNA, the CDR3 is TGCGCCAGCAGCCAAGATGCCGGGGACGAGCAGTACTTC.

The chain combines TRBV18 with TRBJ2-1, with 10 positions matching TRBD2. CDR1 and CDR2 (germline): KGHSH, LQKENI. The J segment lost 7 bases and the V segment lost 4 bases, leaving 7 bases of the junction unmatched. The CDR3 loop spans 15 amino acids. DNA of the CDR3: TGTGCCAGCTCACACTCTAGCGGGAGTATGAATGAGCAGTTCTTC. Translating gives CASSHSSGSMNEQFF.

This chain uses TRBV5-1 with TRBJ1-1; D call uncertain. Germline V lookup: CDR1 SGHRS, CDR2 YFSETQ. Trimming cost V 3 bases and J 3 bases, with 12 bases left between them. The CDR3 runs to 14 residues. The CDR3 sequence is CASSYEDGDTEAFF. In DNA, the CDR3 is TGCGCCAGCAGCTATGAGGACGGGGACACTGAAGCTTTCTTT. Together with reference TRBV5-1 and TRBJ1-1, the CDR3 gives the full variable domain: KAGVTQTPRYLIKTRGQQVTLSCSPISGHRSVSWYQQTPGQGLQFLFEYFSETQRNKGNFPGRFSGRQFSNSRSEMNVSTLELGDSALYLCASSYEDGDTEAFFGQGTRLTVV.

This rearrangement joins TRBV5-4 to TRBJ2-7; TRBD2 matches 7 bases. Germline V CDR1 and CDR2: SGHNT, YYREEE (reference sequence). CDR3 length: 17 residues. Trimming took 5 bases from V and 6 from J; bases not matched to a gene: 20. CDR3 protein: CASSPGGSRESYFEQYF. The CDR3 DNA sequence: TGTGCCAGCAGTCCCGGCGGGAGTCGGGAGTCTTACTTCGAGCAGTACTTC. The full variable domain, completed using reference TRBV5-4 and TRBJ2-7, is ETGVTQSPTHLIKTRGQQVTLRCSSQSGHNTVSWYQQALGQGPQFIFQYYREEENGRGNFPPRFSGLQFPNYSSELNVNALELDDSALYLCASSPGGSRESYFEQYFGPGTRLTVT.

The chain carries TRBV5-6 and TRBJ1-5; possibly TRBD1 for D (6 bases). Trimming removed 4 bases from V and 3 bases from J, with 11 bases in between. Germline-derived CDR1 and CDR2 are SGHDT and YYEEEE. The CDR3 is 14 residues long. The CDR3, as DNA: TGTGCCAGCAGCACACAGGGTTACAATCAGCCCCAGCATTTT. Its protein is CASSTQGYNQPQHF.